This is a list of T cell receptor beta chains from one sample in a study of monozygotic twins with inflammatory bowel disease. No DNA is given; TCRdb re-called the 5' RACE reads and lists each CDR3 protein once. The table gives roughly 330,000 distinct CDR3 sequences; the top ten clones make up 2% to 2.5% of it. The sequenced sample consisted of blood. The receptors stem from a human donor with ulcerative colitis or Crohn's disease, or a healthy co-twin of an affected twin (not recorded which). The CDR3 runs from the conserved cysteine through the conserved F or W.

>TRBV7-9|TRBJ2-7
CASSLTSGTYEQYF
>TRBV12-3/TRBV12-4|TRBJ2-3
CASSFRDLTDTQYF
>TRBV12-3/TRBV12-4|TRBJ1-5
CASSLSSPSNQPQHF
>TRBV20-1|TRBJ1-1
CSASYGGNRDTEAFF
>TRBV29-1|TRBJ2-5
CSVATTSGRETQYF
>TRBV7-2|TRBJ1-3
CASSSQHRETNTIYF
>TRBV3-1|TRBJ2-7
CASSQDPLKTGKYEQYF
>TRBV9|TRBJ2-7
CASSRRTGSYEQYF
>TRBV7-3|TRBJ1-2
CASSLMTGAHDGYTF
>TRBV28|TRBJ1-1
CASTTPEGLNTEAFF
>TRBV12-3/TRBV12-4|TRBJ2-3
CASILTGTRTDTQYF
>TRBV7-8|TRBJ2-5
CASSFGDKQETQYF
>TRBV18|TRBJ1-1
CASSRTGKNTEAFF
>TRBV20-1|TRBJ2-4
CSASDRVAIQYF
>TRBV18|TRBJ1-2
CASSPKMEHLNYGYTF
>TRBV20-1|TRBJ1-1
CSDSLGGAGTEAFF
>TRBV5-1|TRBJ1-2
CASSLMDSDYGYTF
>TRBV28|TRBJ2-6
CASREGRFNFSGANVLTF
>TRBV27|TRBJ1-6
CASSFGRDNSPLHF
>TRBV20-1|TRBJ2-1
CSARWGRGSNEQFF
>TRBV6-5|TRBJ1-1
CASSGWGSGAFF
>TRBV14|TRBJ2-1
CASSHTGTGGYNEQFF
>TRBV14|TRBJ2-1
CASSRGGRYNEQFF
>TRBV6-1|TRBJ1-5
CASLEGGLNQPQHF
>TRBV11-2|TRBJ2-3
CASSFTAGGPDTQYF
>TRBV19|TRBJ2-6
CAGRTAGANVLTF
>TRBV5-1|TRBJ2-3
CASSPTISGRTDTQYF
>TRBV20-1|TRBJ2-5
CSARKPGRKETQYF
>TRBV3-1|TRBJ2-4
CASSQSVVENIQYF
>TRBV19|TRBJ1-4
CASSLDAPGGTNEKLFF
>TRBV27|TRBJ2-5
CASSLWGTVQETQYF
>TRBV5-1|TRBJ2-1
CASSRDNHISSYNEQFF
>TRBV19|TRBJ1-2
CASSPTTGGYGYTF
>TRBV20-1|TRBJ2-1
CSAGRVGSTYNEQFF
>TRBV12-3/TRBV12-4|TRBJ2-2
CASATPGTVDPGELFF
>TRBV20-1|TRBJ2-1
CSALGTPNEQFF
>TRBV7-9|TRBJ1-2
CASIKDGIGGYTF
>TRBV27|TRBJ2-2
CASRSSGPGELFF
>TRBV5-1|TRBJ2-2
CASSYSGDNTGELFF
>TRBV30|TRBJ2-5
CAWSQGAGIETQYF
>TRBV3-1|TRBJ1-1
CAGSQRDRDTEAFF
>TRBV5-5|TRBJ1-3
CASSFFRDRADSGNTIYF